This TCR beta chain came from a study of shared clonotypes between healthy human individuals. Overall study findings and caveats: Memory subsets generally showed lower estimated richness than naive subsets. How much donors shared clonotypes was expected to be affected by sequencing depth.

Germline-derived CDR1 and CDR2 are SGDLS and YYNGEE. The CDR3 contains 18 residues. With V trimmed by 3 bases and J by 6 bases, 17 bases remained unmatched. In the case of this clone: Its antigen is undetermined.

Profiled with immunoSEQ multiplex PCR; TCRdb holds only in-frame clones, not every one. Among a few million clones listed, approximately 93% were seen once. J is TRBJ2-1 and V is TRBV9, with TRBD2 matching over 8 bases. The receptor was isolated from a man younger than 30 in good health. Some clones in this sample may be carry-over from other donors' samples. The sample was naive CD4+ T cells from PBMCs. Documented subset: CD45RA+ positively selected. CDR3 region: CASSALYLREGGVNEQFF. Written as DNA, the CDR3 is TGTGCCAGCAGCGCGCTTTATCTTCGGGAGGGCGGGGTCAATGAGCAGTTCTTC. Variable domain in full (rest from reference TRBV9 and TRBJ2-1): DSGVTQTPKHLITATGQRVTLRCSPRSGDLSVYWYQQSLDQGLQFLIQYYNGEERAKGNILERFSAQQFPDLHSELNLSSLELGDSALYFCASSALYLREGGVNEQFFGPGTRLTVL.